This T cell receptor beta chain was sequenced during a study of regulatory T cells in long-lasting Graves disease. The sample holds many counts of this clonotype. According to the study, TCR beta libraries were built with iRepertoire HTBI primers and CDR3-region Arm-PCR. TCRdb passed the multiplex PCR reads through MiXCR, listing each CDR3 protein once. The data contain around 250,000 distinct CDR3 sequences, 18% of them singletons. Specified time point: newly diagnosed GD, antithyroid drugs for less than 3 months. Extracted PBMC RNA gave rise to the TCR library. This same sample was also taken into another study, of T cells in Graves' hyperthyroidism and ophthalmopathy.

Specimen: peripheral blood mononuclear cells (PBMCs), collected at new diagnosis, from a patient treated with antithyroid drugs. The sequence was obtained from a woman under 40 with Graves disease.

For the CDR3, the DNA is TGTGCCAGAGCTTTAGAGGGACTAGCGGGGACCGGGGAGCTGTTTTTT. Its protein is CARALEGLAGTGELFF. The V and J genes are TRBV6-1 and TRBJ2-2; 13 bases align to TRBD2. The CDR3 covers 16 residues. The trim removed 9 bases at V and 5 bases at J, leaving 9 bases unmatched. CDR1 is MNHNS, CDR2 SASEGT, per germline.